The source of this TCR beta chain is a study of spatial heterogeneity in lung cancer. CDR1 SGHAT and CDR2 FQNNGV come from the germline V gene. The CDR3 is 17 amino acids. The V end lost 7 bases, the J end lost 2 bases, and 22 bases lay between the germline ends. Time point defined: blood at routine non-recurrence follow-up after resection. Sequencing of whole RNA from tumor, nontumor lung or frozen PBMC involved no sorting. TCRdb processed the 5' RACE reads anew with MiXCR; each CDR3 protein has one entry. This sample has some 120,000 distinct CDR3 sequences, with 10% to 15% found just once. This clonotype has more than one count but fewer than ten.

V usage is TRBV11-2 and J usage is TRBJ2-3, with D tentatively TRBD1 (6 bases). The sequence came from a male donor with early-stage non-small cell lung cancer. Here the sequenced sample was PBMCs, taken at follow-up. Here the CDR3 DNA reads TGTGCCAGCAACTCCCATCCAACAGGGAAACACACAGATACGCAGTATTTT. Translated, it gives CASNSHPTGKHTDTQYF.